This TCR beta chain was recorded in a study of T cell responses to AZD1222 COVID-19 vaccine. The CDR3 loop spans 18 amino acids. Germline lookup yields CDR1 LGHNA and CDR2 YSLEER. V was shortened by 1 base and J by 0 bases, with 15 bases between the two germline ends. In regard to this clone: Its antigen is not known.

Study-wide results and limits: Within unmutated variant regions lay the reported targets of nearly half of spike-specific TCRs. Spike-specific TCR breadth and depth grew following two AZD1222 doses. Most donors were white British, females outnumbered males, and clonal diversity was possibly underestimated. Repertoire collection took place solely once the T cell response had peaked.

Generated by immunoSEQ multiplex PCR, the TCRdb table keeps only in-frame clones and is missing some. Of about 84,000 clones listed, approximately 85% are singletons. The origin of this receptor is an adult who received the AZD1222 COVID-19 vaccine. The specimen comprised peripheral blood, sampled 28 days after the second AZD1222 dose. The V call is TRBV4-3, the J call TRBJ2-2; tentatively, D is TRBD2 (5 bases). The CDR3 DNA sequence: TGCGCCAGCAGCCAAGGGATCCTAGCTGGGGCGAACACCGGGGAGCTGTTTTTT. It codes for CASSQGILAGANTGELFF.